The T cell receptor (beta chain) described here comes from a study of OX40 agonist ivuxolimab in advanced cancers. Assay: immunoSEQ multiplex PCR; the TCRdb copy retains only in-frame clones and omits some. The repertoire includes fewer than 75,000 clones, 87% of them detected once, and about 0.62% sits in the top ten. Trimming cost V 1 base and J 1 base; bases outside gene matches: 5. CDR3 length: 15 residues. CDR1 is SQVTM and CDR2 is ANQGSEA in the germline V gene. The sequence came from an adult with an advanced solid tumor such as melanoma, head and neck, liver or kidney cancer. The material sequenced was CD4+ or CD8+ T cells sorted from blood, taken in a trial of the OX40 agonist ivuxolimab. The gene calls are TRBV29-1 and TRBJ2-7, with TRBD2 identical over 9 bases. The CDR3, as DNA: TGCAGCGTTGAAGGAACGACTAGCGGATCCTACGAGCAGTACTTC. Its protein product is CSVEGTTSGSYEQYF.